This T cell receptor beta chain comes out of a study of radiation and T cells in renal cell carcinoma. The germline gives CDR1 MNHEY, CDR2 SVGAGI. The trim removed 6 bases at V and 0 bases at J, leaving 4 bases unmatched. The CDR3 consists of 15 residues. Time point here: baseline pretreatment blood. As to treatment: 15 Gy SBRT to primary tumor, nephrectomy 4 weeks later. The protocol was immunoSEQ multiplex PCR, while the TCRdb copy is restricted to in-frame clones and leaves out a portion. Among 95,000 or so clones listed, about 88% were seen once. The sequence was collected from a man aged 50 to 59 with renal cell carcinoma. The material sequenced was blood, taken from a patient whose treatment included radiotherapy and nephrectomy. The chain links TRBV6-5 to TRBJ1-4; 7 nucleotides align to TRBD1. This chain's CDR3 is CASRGQEATNEKLFF. The CDR3 coding sequence is TGTGCCAGCAGAGGACAGGAGGCAACTAATGAAAAACTGTTTTTT.